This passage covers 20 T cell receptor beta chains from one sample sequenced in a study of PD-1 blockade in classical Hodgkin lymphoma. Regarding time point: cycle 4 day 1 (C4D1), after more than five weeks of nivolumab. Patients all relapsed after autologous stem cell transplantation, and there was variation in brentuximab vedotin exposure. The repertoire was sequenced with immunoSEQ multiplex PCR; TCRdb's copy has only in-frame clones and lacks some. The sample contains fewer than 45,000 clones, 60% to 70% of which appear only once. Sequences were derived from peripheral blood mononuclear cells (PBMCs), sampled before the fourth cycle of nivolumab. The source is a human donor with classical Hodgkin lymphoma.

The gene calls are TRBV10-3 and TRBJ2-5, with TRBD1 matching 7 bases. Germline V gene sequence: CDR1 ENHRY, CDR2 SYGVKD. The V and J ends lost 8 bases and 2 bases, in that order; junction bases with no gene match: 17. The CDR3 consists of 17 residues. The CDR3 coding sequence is TGTGCCATCGGAATACCTCCGGGACAGACCAAACAAGAGACCCAGTACTTC. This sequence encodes CAIGIPPGQTKQETQYF.

Written as DNA, the CDR3 is TGTGCCAGCAGTTACTCGAACCGGGGGAGGACCTACGAGCAGTACTTC. Translating it yields CASSYSNRGRTYEQYF. The chain uses TRBV6-5 and TRBJ2-7; maybe TRBD2 (6 bases). This CDR3 comprises 16 residues. The V end was cut by 0 bases, the J end by 2 bases, with 14 bases between. Germline CDR1 MNHEY, CDR2 SVGAGI.

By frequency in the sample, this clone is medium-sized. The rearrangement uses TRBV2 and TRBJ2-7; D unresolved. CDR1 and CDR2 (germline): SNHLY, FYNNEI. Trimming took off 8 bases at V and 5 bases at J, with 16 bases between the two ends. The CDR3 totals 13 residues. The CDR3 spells CASGPQGAHEQYF. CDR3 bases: TGTGCCAGCGGACCCCAAGGTGCCCACGAGCAGTACTTC.

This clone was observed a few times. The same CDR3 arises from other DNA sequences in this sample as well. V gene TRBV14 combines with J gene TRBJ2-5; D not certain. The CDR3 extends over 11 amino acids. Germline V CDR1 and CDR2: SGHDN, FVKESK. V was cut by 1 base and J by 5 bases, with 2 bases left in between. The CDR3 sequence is CASSQAETQYF. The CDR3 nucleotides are TGTGCCAGCAGCCAAGCCGAGACCCAGTACTTC.

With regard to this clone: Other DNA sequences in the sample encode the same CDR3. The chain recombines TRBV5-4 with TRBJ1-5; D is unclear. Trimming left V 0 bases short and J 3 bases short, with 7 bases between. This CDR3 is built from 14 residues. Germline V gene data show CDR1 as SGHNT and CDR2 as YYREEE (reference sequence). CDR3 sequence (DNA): TGTGCCAGCAGCTTGGGAGGGTCCAATCAGCCCCAGCATTTT. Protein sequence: CASSLGGSNQPQHF.

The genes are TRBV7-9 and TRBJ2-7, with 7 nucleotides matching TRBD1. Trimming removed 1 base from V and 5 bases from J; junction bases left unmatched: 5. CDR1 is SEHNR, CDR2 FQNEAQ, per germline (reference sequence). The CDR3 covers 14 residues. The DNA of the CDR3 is TGTGCCAGCAGCTTAGGAACAGGGGACCACGAGCAGTACTTC. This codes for CASSLGTGDHEQYF.

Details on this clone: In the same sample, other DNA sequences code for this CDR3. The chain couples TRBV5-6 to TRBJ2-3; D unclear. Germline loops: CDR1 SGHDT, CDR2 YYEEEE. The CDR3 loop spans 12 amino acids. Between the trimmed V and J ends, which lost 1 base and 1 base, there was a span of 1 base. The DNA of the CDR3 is TGTGCCAGCAGCTTGCGCACAGATACGCAGTATTTT. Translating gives CASSLRTDTQYF. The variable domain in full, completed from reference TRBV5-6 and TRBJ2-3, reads DAGVTQSPTHLIKTRGQQVTLRCSPKSGHDTVSWYQQALGQGPQFIFQYYEEEERQRGNFPDRFSGHQFPNYSSELNVNALLLGDSALYLCASSLRTDTQYFGPGTRLTVL.

The CDR3 region is CASQGTSPHEQYF. CDR3 nucleotides: TGTGCCAGCCAAGGGACTAGTCCCCACGAGCAGTACTTC. This chain uses TRBV6-5 with TRBJ2-7, with TRBD2 identical over 8 bases. This CDR3 has 13 amino acids. V trimming: 8 bases; J trimming: 5 bases; junction bases outside the gene matches: 8. Germline CDR1 reads MNHEY; CDR2 reads SVGAGI.

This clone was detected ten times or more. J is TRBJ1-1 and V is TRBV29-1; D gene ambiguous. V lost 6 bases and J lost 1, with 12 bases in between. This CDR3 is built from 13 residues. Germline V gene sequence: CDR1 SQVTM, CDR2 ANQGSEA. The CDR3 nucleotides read TGCAGCGTAGGTCGGCAGCCGAACACTGAAGCTTTCTTT. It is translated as CSVGRQPNTEAFF.

The CDR3, as DNA: TGTGCCAGCAGCAAAGCGCTTTTTGGGGACAGAGGTAGCAATCAGCCCCAGCATTTT. Translating it yields CASSKALFGDRGSNQPQHF. This sequence joins TRBV21-1 and TRBJ1-5; TRBD1, the table's D call, was not compared with the DNA. TRBV21-1 is reported as a pseudogene. The CDR3 contains 19 residues.

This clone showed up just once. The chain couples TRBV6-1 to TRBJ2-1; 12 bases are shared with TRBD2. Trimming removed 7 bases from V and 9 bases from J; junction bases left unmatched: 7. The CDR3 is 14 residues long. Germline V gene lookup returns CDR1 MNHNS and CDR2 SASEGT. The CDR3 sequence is CASNRLAGVTEQFF. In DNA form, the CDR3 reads TGTGCCAGCAACCGACTAGCGGGAGTCACTGAGCAGTTCTTC.

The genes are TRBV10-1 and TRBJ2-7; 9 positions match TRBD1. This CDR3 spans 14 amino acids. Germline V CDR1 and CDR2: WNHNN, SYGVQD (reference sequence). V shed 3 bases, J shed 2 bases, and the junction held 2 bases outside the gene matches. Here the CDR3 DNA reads TGCGCCAGCAGTGAACGGACAGGGGCCTACGAGCAGTACTTC. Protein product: CASSERTGAYEQYF.

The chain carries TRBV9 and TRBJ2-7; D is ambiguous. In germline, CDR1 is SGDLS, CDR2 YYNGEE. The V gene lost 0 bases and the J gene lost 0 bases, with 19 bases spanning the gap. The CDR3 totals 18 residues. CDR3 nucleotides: TGTGCCAGCAGCGTAGTGGCTTTAGGGCAGGCCTTCTCCTACGAGCAGTACTTC. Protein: CASSVVALGQAFSYEQYF.

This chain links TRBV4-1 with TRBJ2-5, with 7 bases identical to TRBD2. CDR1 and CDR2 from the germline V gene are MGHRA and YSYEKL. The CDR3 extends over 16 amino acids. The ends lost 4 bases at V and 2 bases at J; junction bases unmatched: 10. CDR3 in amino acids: CASSPPHGGRQETQYF. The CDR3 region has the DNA TGCGCCAGCAGCCCTCCTCACGGCGGGAGACAAGAGACCCAGTACTTC.

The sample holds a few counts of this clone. In DNA, the CDR3 is TGTGCCAGCACCAGGGGGCACGAGCAGTACTTC. Translated: CASTRGHEQYF. This chain connects TRBV28 to TRBJ2-7; the match to TRBD1 covers 8 bases. The V segment lost 7 bases and the J segment 5 bases; nucleotides outside the gene matches: 1. Germline CDR1 and CDR2: MDHEN and SYDVKM. The CDR3 is made up of 11 amino acids. The full variable domain, in which reference TRBV28 and TRBJ2-7 provide the parts outside the CDR3, is DVKVTQSSRYLVKRTGEKVFLECVQDMDHENMFWYRQDPGLGLRLIYFSYDVKMKEKGDIPEGYSVSREKKERFSLILESASTNQTSMYLCASTRGHEQYFGPGTRLTVT.

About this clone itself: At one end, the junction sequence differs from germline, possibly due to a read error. CDR3 DNA: TGCGCCAGCAACCAAGATCTTGGAGCTAATTCACCCCTCCACTTT. Amino acids: CASNQDLGANSPLHF. The V gene is TRBV4-1, the J gene TRBJ1-6; unclear D gene. Germline V gene sequence: CDR1 MGHRA, CDR2 YSYEKL. The CDR3 consists of 15 residues.

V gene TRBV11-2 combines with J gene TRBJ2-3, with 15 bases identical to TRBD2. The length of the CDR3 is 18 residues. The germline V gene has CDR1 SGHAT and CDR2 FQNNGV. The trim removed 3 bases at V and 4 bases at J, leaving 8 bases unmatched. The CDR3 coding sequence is TGTGCCAGCAGCTTTGGAGGGACTAGCGGGGGGAGGGCAGATACGCAGTATTTT. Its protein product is CASSFGGTSGGRADTQYF. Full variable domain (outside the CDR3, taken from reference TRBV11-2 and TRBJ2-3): EAGVAQSPRYKIIEKRQSVAFWCNPISGHATLYWYQQILGQGPKLLIQFQNNGVVDDSQLPKDRFSAERLKGVDSTLKIQPAKLEDSAVYLCASSFGGTSGGRADTQYFGPGTRLTVL.

The CDR3 here is CASSLTGTGGRQPQHF. The CDR3 nucleotides read TGTGCCAGCAGCTTAACTGGGACAGGGGGACGGCAGCCCCAGCATTTT. The chain recombines TRBV7-2 with TRBJ1-5; 11 nucleotides agree with TRBD1. The CDR3 contains 16 residues. Germline V gives CDR1 SGHTA, CDR2 FQGNSA. With V trimmed by 2 bases and J by 7 bases, 7 bases remained unmatched.

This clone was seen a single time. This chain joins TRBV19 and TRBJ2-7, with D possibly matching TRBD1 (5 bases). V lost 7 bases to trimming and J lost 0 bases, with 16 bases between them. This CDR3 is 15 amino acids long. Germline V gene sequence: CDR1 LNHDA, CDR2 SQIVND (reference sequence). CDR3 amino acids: CASTYRMGPSYEQYF. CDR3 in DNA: TGTGCCAGTACTTACAGGATGGGGCCCTCCTACGAGCAGTACTTC.

The CDR3 bases are TGTGCTAGTGGTTCCCCGGAGAACACTGAAGCTTTCTTT. Translating it yields CASGSPENTEAFF. The V call is TRBV12-5, the J call TRBJ1-1; D is undetermined. The ends were cut back, 4 bases at V and 1 base at J, with 7 bases in the middle. The CDR3 has 13 amino acids. Germline CDR1 LGHNT, CDR2 FRNRAP.